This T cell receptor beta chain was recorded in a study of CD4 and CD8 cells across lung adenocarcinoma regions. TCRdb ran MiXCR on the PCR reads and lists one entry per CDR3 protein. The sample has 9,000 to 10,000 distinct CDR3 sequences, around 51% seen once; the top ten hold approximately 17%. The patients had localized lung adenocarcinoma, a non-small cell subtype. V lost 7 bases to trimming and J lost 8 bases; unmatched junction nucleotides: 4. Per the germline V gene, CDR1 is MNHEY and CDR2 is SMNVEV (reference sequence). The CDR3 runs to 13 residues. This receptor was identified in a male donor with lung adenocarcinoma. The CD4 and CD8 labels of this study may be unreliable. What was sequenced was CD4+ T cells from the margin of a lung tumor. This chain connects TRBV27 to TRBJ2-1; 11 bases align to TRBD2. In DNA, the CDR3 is TGTGCCAGCAAGCTAGCGGGAGGTCATGAGCAGTTCTTC. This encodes CASKLAGGHEQFF.